This section outlines one T cell receptor beta chain sequence together with its context. What it recognizes is unknown. Additional DNA sequences in this sample encode the identical CDR3. This entry comes from a study of shared clonotypes between healthy human individuals. Points from the study as a whole: Relative to memory subsets, naive subsets generally showed larger estimated richness.

V was cut by 5 bases and J by 1 base, with 8 bases left in between. CDR3 length equals 14 residues. Germline assignment: CDR1 SGHTA and CDR2 FQGNSA. Libraries were prepared by immunoSEQ multiplex PCR; TCRdb keeps only in-frame clonotypes and omits some of them. The table has roughly 2.4 million clones, under 97% seen once. The sample consisted of naive CD4+ T cells sorted from blood. Subset of the sample: CD45RA+ positively selected. V gene TRBV7-2 combines with J gene TRBJ2-2, with a weak D call TRBD1 (5 bases). The receptor comes from a man aged 18 to 29 in good health. This CDR3 reads CASSPDRNTGELFF. CDR3 bases: TGTGCCAGCAGCCCCGACAGGAACACCGGGGAGCTGTTTTTT.